What follows describes a single T cell receptor (beta chain). The antigen is unknown. The read is 3 residues too short to cover the CDR3 end, so that end is filled in from the germline J gene. CDR1 and CDR2 from the germline V gene are LNHDA and SQIVND (reference sequence). The CDR3 runs to 15 residues. V lost 1 base and J 8 bases, leaving 15 bases between the germline ends. This sample is drawn from a study of Tregs in tolerant kidney transplant recipients. Whole-study results and caveats: For some patients, primers changed over time, blocking nucleotide-level comparison. The small number of patients limits these findings pending further validation.

The nonmyeloablative bone marrow transplants came from related graft donors, with transient mixed chimerism. The protocol was immunoSEQ multiplex PCR, while the TCRdb copy is restricted to in-frame clones and leaves out a portion. This sample carries around 10,000 clones, with 25% to 30% going to the ten biggest clones. The material sequenced was CD8+ T cells from blood (PBMCs), taken 24 months after the transplant. The sequence was collected from a human patient who received a combined kidney and bone marrow transplant. Some T cells may be the graft donor's. This chain joins TRBV19 and TRBJ2-1, with D possibly TRBD2 on 6 matching bases. The CDR3 region is CASSIGQGLSYEQFF. Partial CDR3 DNA: TGTGCCAGTAGTATAGGGCAGGGACTTTCCTATGAG.